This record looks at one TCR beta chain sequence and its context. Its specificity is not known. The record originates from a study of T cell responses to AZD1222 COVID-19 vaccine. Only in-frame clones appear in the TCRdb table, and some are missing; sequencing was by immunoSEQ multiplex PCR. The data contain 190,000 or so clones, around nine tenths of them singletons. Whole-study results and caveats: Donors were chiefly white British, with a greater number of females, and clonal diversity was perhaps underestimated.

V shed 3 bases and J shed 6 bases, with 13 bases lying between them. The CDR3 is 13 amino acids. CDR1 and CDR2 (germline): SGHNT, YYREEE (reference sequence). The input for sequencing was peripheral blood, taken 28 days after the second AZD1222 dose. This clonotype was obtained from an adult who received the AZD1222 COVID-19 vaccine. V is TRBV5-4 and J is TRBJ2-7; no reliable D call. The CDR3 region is CASSYDSLREQYF. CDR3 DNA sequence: TGTGCCAGCAGCTACGACTCACTCCGCGAGCAGTACTTC.